This TCR beta chain was captured by sequencing in a study of blood T cell repertoires in COVID-19. Study context: From T cells, B-cell-depleted T cells, or PBMCs came the material, which was cDNA or gDNA.

Participants were aged roughly 18 to 90 years from 24 US areas. Which cohort a participant joined came from the clinical history participants gave. The sample holds a few counts of this clone. In the study's own analysis: It was from reference gene primer amplification that nucleated cell counts were estimated. Some clones are missing from TCRdb's copy, which holds only in-frame ones; the method was immunoSEQ multiplex PCR. Clone size and the V and J calls come from that table; the DNA yielded D and trimming. The repertoire consists of around 200,000 clones, with roughly 88% occurring once and the leading ten covering around 3.5%. This receptor was identified in a woman aged 35 to 49 with acute COVID-19. The sequencing sample was made of PBMCs or T cells enriched from blood (not recorded which).

This CDR3 is CASTLRTGGDTEAFF. CDR3 nucleotides: TGTGCCAGCACCCTCCGGACAGGAGGGGACACTGAAGCTTTCTTT. The chain joins TRBV2 to TRBJ1-1; 7 nucleotides align to TRBD1. This CDR3 region has 15 residues. V shed 7 bases, J shed 3 bases, and the junction held 11 bases outside the gene matches. Germline assignment: CDR1 SNHLY and CDR2 FYNNEI.